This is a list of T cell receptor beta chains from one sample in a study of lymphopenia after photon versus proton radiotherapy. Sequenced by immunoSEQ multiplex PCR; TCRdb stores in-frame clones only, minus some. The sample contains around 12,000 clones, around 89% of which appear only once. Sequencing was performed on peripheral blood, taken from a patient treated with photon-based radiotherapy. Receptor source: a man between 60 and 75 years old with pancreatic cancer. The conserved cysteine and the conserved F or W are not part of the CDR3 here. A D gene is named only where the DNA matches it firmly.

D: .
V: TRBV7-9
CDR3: ASTQFWGLSGNTIY

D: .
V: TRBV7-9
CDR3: ASSFPSNYGYT

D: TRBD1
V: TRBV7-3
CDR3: ASSLYKAQGARAGRYGYT

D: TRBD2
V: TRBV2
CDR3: ASSVNSGGAITDTQY

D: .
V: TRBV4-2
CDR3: ASSQEGSRGIGTQY

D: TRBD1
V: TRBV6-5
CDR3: ASSPGGTEAF

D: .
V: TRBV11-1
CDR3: ASSLDVGAKNIQY

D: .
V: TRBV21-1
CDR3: ASSKAPSGTKNTDTQY

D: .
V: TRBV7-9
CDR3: ASSLAGGRPYEQY

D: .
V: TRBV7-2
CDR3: ASSRYRVDTGELF

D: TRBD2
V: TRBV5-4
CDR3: ASRRGTSGQETQY

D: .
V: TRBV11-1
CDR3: ASSPREVQETQY

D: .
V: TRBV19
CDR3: ASSIDPVGGYTDTQY

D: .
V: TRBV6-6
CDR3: ASGRYGEQF

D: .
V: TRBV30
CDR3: AWSGGTGELF

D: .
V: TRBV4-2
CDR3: ASSQDRRPTGANYGYT

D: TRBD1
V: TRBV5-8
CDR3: ASILRRDSSNTGELF

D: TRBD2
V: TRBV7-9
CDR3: ASSHPSGELNEQF

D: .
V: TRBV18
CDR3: ASSQPASLLSTDTQY

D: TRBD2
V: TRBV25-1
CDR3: ASSVLAGGFANEQF

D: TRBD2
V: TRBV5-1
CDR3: ASSLVAGSSYNEQF

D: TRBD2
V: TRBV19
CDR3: ASSLLAGGITSTDTQY

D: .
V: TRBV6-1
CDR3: ASSDPPGYRTYEQY

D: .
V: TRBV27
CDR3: ASGQIRNTGELF

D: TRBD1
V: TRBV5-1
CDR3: ASSLGTGYNQPQH

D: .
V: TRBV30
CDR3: AWSRQLSYEQY

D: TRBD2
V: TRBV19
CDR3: ASANSGGAGNEQY

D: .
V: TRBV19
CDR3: ASRTQVVANTEAF

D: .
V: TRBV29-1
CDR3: SVLRVTEAF

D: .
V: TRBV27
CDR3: ASSLRGGWIEQF

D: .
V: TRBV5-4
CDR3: ASSPYGTADTQY

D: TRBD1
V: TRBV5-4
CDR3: ASSYRDRGFSPLH

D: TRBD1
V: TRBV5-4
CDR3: ASSSGDRGLRRQY

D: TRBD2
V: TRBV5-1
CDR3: ASSLVPGGGGNEQF

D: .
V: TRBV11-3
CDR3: ASSLGNFYEQY

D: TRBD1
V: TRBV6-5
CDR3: ASSYIRTGGNYGYT

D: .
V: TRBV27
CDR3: ASSPWGVPYEQY

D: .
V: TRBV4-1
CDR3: ASSQSWLRMSDNYGYT

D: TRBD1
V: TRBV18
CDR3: ASSLGQGVTEAF

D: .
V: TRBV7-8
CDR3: ASSLSWEETQY

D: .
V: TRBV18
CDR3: ASSLYGNGREQY

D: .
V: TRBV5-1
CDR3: ASSFTGWVTGELF

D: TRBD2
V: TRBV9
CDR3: ASRSGGARDTQY

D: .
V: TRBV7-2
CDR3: ASRPPRVLADDSGNTIY

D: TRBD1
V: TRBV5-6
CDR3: ASSRDRGRGEQY

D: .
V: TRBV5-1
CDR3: ASSLLRAGELF

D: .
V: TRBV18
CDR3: ASSVQKKSYEQY

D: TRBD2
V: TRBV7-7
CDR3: ASSPSGGNTGELF